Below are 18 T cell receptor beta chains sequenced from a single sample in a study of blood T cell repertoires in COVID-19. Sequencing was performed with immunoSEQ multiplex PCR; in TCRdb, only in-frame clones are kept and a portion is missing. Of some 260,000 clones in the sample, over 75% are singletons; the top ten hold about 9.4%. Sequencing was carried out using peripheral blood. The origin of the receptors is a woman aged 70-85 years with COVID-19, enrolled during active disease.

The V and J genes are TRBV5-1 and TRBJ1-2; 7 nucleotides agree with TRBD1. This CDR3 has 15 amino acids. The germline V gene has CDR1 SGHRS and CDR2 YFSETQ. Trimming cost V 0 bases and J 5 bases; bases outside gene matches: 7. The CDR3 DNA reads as TGCGCCAGCAGCTTGGGACAGGGAAGAGGGTATGGCTACACCTTC. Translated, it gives CASSLGQGRGYGYTF.

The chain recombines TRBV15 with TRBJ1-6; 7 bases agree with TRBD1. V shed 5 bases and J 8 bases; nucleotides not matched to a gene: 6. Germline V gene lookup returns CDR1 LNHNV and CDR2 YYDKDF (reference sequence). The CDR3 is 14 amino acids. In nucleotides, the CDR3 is TGTGCCACCAGCTCTTACAGGGGAGATTCACCCCTCCACTTT. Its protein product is CATSSYRGDSPLHF.

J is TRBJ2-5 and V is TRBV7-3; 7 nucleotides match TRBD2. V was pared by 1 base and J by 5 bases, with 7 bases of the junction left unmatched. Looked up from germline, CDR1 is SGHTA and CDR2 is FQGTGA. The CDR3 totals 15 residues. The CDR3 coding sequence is TGTGCCAGCAGCTTAATGGGCAGGGAGGGGGAGACCCAGTACTTC. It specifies CASSLMGREGETQYF.

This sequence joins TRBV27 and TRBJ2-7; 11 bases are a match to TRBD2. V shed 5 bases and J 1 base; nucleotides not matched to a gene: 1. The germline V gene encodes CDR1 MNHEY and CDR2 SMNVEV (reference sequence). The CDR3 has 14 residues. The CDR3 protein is CASSRLAGSYEQYF. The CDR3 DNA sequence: TGTGCCAGCAGTCGACTAGCGGGATCCTACGAGCAGTACTTC.

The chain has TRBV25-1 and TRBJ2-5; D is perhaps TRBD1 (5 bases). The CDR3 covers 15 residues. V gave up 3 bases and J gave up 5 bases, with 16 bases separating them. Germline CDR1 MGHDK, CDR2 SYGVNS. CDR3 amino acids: CASSDGKPQGETQYF. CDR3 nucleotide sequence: TGTGCCAGCAGTGATGGCAAACCCCAGGGTGAGACCCAGTACTTC.

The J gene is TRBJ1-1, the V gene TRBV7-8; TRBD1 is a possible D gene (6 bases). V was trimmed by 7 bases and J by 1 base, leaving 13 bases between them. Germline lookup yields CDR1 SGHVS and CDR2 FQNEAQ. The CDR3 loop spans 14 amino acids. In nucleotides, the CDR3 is TGTGCCAGCACCCAGGGGCAGACGAACACTGAAGCTTTCTTT. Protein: CASTQGQTNTEAFF.

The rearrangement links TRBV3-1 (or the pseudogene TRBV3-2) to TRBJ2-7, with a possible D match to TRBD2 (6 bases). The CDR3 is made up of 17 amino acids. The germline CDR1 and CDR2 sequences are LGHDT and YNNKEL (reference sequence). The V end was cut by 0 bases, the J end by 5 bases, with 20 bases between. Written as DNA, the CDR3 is TGTGCCAGCAGCCAAGACTGGGGAGCGGGCTCTAGGGACGAGCAGTACTTC. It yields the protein CASSQDWGAGSRDEQYF.

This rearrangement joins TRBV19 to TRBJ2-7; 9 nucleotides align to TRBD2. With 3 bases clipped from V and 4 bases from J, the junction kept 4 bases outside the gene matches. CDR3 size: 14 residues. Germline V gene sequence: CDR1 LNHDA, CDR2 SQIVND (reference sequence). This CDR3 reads CASSMTSGVYEQYF. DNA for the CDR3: TGTGCCAGTAGTATGACTAGCGGAGTATACGAGCAGTACTTC.

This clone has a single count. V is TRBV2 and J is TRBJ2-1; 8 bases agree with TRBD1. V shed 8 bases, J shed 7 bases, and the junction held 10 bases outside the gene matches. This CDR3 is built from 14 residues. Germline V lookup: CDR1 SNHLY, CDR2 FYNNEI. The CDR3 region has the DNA TGTGCCAGCGAAGTTGGACAGGGCTATAATGAGCAGTTCTTC. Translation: CASEVGQGYNEQFF.

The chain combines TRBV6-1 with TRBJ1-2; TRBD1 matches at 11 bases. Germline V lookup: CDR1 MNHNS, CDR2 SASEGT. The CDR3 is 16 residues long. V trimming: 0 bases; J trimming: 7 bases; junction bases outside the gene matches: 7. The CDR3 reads CASSEAGDRGSGGYTF. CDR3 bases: TGTGCCAGCAGTGAAGCCGGGGACAGGGGGTCCGGTGGCTACACCTTC.

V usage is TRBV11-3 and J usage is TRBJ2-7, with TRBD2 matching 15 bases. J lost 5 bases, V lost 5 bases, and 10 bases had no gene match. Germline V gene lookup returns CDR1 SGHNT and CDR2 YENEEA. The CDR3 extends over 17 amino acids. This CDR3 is CASSPRTSGRGRDEQYF. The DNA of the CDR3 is TGTGCCAGCAGCCCACGGACTAGCGGGAGGGGACGAGACGAGCAGTACTTC.

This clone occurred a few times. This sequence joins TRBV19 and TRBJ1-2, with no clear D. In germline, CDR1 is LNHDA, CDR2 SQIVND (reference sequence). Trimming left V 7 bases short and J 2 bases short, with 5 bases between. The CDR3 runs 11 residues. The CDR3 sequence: CASKQNYGYTF. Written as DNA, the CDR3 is TGTGCCAGTAAACAAAACTATGGCTACACCTTC.

The CDR3: CASSRGDFGETQYF. The CDR3 coding sequence is TGCGCCAGCAGCCGGGGGGACTTTGGGGAGACCCAGTACTTC. The rearrangement joins TRBV5-1 to TRBJ2-5; TRBD2 agrees at 7 bases. Germline CDR1 reads SGHRS; CDR2 reads YFSETQ. The V gene end was trimmed by 4 bases and the J gene end by 5 bases; junction bases not matched to a gene: 8. The length of the CDR3 is 14 residues.

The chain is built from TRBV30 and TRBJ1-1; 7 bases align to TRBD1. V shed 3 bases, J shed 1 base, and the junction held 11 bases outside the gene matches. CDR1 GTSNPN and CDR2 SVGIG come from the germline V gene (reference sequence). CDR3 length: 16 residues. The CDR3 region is CAWRDKGAGKNTEAFF. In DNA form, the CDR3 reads TGTGCCTGGAGAGATAAGGGGGCCGGGAAGAACACTGAAGCTTTCTTT.

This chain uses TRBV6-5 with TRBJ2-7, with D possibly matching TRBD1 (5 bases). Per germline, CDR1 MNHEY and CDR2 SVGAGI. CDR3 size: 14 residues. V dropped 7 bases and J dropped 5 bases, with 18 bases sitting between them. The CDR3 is CASNLQGDPHEQYF. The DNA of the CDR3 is TGTGCCAGCAACCTCCAGGGTGATCCCCACGAGCAGTACTTC.

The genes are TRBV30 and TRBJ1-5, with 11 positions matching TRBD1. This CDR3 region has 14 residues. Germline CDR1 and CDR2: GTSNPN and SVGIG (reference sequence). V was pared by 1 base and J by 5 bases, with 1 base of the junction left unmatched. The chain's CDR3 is CAWSEDRGHQPQHF. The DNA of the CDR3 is TGTGCCTGGAGTGAGGACAGGGGGCATCAGCCCCAGCATTTT.

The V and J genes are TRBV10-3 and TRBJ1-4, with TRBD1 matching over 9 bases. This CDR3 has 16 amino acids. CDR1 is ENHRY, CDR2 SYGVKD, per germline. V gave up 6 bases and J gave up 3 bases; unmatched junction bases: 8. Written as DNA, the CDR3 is TGTGCCATCAGGGCCACAGGGGGCGAGGCTAATGAAAAACTGTTTTTT. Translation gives CAIRATGGEANEKLFF.

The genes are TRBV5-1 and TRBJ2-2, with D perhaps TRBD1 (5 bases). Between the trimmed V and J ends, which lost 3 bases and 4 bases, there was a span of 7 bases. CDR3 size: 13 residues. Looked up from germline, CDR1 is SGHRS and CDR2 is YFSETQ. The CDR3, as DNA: TGCGCCAGCAGCTCAGACAGCACCGGGGAGCTGTTTTTT. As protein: CASSSDSTGELFF.